Listed here are 5 T cell receptor beta chains from one sample, sequenced in a study of CD8 T cells in ankylosing spondylitis. Via MiXCR, TCRdb re-called the 5' RACE reads, giving one row per CDR3 protein. The sample shows around 210,000 distinct CDR3 sequences, roughly 8% of them seen only once. The material sequenced was blood, either unsorted or a sorted T cell fraction (not recorded which). These receptors originate from a female donor with ankylosing spondylitis or in good health (not recorded which).

This clonotype was observed a handful of times. The chain carries TRBV5-1 and TRBJ2-7; 7 bases match TRBD1. The CDR3 has 16 amino acids. The V gene's germline CDR1 is SGHRS and CDR2 YFSETQ. Trimming at V came to 3 bases and at J to 2 bases, leaving 11 bases not matched to a gene. Written as DNA, the CDR3 is TGCGCCAGCAGCTCAGTATGGACAGGCCTAACCTACGAGCAGTACTTC. Its protein product is CASSSVWTGLTYEQYF.

This chain uses TRBV7-2 with TRBJ1-2; D unresolved. Germline CDR1 and CDR2: SGHTA and FQGNSA. The CDR3 is made up of 16 amino acids. V lost 6 bases to trimming and J lost 3 bases, with 20 bases between them. CDR3 loop: CASSPPSGRAYYGYTF. The CDR3 nucleotides are TGTGCCAGCAGTCCCCCGAGTGGAAGGGCTTACTATGGCTACACCTTC.

This clonotype was detected many times. The chain links TRBV7-8 to TRBJ2-1; TRBD2 aligns across 11 bases. Germline V lookup: CDR1 SGHVS, CDR2 FQNEAQ. J was trimmed by 4 bases and V by 4 bases; bases with no gene match: 3. The CDR3 length is 15 residues. The CDR3 sequence is CASSSGTSGYNEQFF. The DNA for the CDR3 is TGTGCCAGCAGCTCCGGGACTAGCGGATACAATGAGCAGTTCTTC.

This clonotype has a count of ten or more. The rearrangement links TRBV4-1 to TRBJ2-1; D gene unclear. V was trimmed by 1 base and J by 9 bases, leaving 16 bases between them. CDR1 is MGHRA and CDR2 is YSYEKL in the germline V gene. The CDR3 loop spans 15 amino acids. The CDR3 nucleotides are TGCGCCAGCAGCCAAGGACCCTCCGGGTATACTGAGCAGTTCTTC. Translation gives CASSQGPSGYTEQFF.

This clonotype came up many times. The genes are TRBV6-5 and TRBJ2-7, with D perhaps TRBD1 (6 bases). Germline CDR1 and CDR2: MNHEY and SVGAGI. V was cut by 2 bases and J by 2 bases, with 10 bases left in between. The CDR3 consists of 14 residues. CDR3 amino acids: CASSYTGIAYEQYF. The CDR3 bases are TGTGCCAGCAGTTACACAGGGATCGCCTACGAGCAGTACTTC.